These 29 T cell receptor beta chains were sequenced from one sample in a study of blood T cell repertoires in COVID-19. Assay used: immunoSEQ multiplex PCR; TCRdb lists only in-frame clones, some missing. The sample consists of 200,000 or so clones, under 90% of them appearing once. The sequenced material came from peripheral blood. Receptors were obtained from a man aged 55 to 69 who had recovered from COVID-19.

This sequence joins TRBV6-5 and TRBJ1-1, with TRBD1 identical over 12 bases. The CDR3 sequence is 15 residues long. V shed 6 bases and J 10 bases; nucleotides not matched to a gene: 12. Germline-derived CDR1 and CDR2 are MNHEY and SVGAGI. In DNA form, the CDR3 reads TGTGCCAGCAGCCTAATTGGGACAGGGGGCCTGGGAGCTTTCTTT. It codes for CASSLIGTGGLGAFF.

V gene TRBV6-2 or TRBV6-3 combines with J gene TRBJ2-5, with a weak D call TRBD2 (7 bases). V lost 4 bases to trimming and J lost 5 bases, with 17 bases between them. CDR1 is MNHEY and CDR2 is SVGEGT in the germline V gene. The CDR3 sequence is 15 residues long. The CDR3 bases are TGTGCCAGCAGTTCGTTAGGGGGGGCCCTGGAGACCCAGTACTTC. Its translation is CASSSLGGALETQYF.

This sequence joins TRBV7-9 and TRBJ1-4; TRBD1 matches 8 bases. Germline lookup yields CDR1 SEHNR and CDR2 FQNEAQ (reference sequence). The CDR3 runs to 16 residues. Trimming removed 1 base from V and 5 bases from J; junction bases left unmatched: 6. In DNA, the CDR3 is TGTGCCAGCAGCTTAGGAGATCGACAGGGGAATGAAAAACTGTTTTTT. This gives the protein CASSLGDRQGNEKLFF.

V usage is TRBV11-2 and J usage is TRBJ2-6; 7 nucleotides align to TRBD2. CDR3 length: 17 residues. Germline V gives CDR1 SGHAT, CDR2 FQNNGV. The trim removed 6 bases at V and 0 bases at J, leaving 8 bases unmatched. The CDR3 DNA sequence: TGTGCCAGCAGTCACTTTGGGGGGGACTCTGGGGCCAACGTCCTGACTTTC. This codes for CASSHFGGDSGANVLTF.

There are a few counts of this clone. The V and J genes are TRBV2 and TRBJ1-1; no clear D. Looked up from germline, CDR1 is SNHLY and CDR2 is FYNNEI. The V end was cut by 6 bases, the J end by 0 bases, with 11 bases between. CDR3 size: 14 residues. CDR3 in amino acids: CASSLQSLNTEAFF. As DNA, the CDR3 is TGTGCCAGCAGCCTTCAGTCTTTGAACACTGAAGCTTTCTTT.

The CDR3 reads CSVGMTSVWSEQFF. The CDR3 bases are TGCAGCGTCGGAATGACTAGCGTCTGGAGTGAGCAGTTCTTC. The gene calls are TRBV29-1 and TRBJ2-1; 8 bases fit TRBD2. This CDR3 region has 14 residues. Germline V CDR1 and CDR2: SQVTM, ANQGSEA. J lost 9 bases, V lost 6 bases, and 13 bases had no gene match.

The chain recombines TRBV7-2 with TRBJ2-7; D is perhaps TRBD1 (6 bases). Germline V gene sequence: CDR1 SGHTA, CDR2 FQGNSA. V shed 5 bases and J shed 6 bases, with 17 bases lying between them. This CDR3 comprises 14 residues. CDR3 nucleotides: TGTGCCAGCAGCCCCTCAGGGGCCCTATCCGAGCAGTACTTC. Translation: CASSPSGALSEQYF.

This chain connects TRBV7-8 to TRBJ2-7; no clear D gene. The CDR3 runs 13 residues. In germline, CDR1 is SGHVS, CDR2 FQNEAQ. V lost 5 bases to trimming and J lost 7 bases, with 15 bases between them. In DNA form, the CDR3 reads TGTGCCAGCAGCCAAGTGGAAGCGAGTGAGCAGTACTTC. Translated: CASSQVEASEQYF. Combining the CDR3 with reference TRBV7-8 and TRBJ2-7 gives the whole variable domain GAGVSQSPRYKVAKRGQDVALRCDPISGHVSLFWYQQALGQGPEFLTYFQNEAQLDKSGLPSDRFFAERPEGSVSTLKIQRTQQEDSAVYLCASSQVEASEQYFGPGTRLTVT.

This chain uses TRBV11-3 with TRBJ2-2; TRBD1 agrees at 7 bases. V lost 3 bases to trimming and J lost 6 bases; unmatched junction nucleotides: 1. This CDR3 contains 13 residues. From germline, CDR1 is SGHNT and CDR2 YENEEA. The CDR3 loop is CASSFQGAGELFF. The CDR3 region has the DNA TGTGCCAGCAGCTTTCAGGGGGCCGGGGAGCTGTTTTTT.

V is TRBV5-6 and J is TRBJ1-1, with D perhaps matching TRBD1 (5 bases). This CDR3 has 14 amino acids. Germline loops: CDR1 SGHDT, CDR2 YYEEEE. The V and J ends lost 5 bases and 0 bases respectively, with 11 bases between them. CDR3 sequence (DNA): TGTGCCAGCAGACATGACAGATTGAACACTGAAGCTTTCTTT. Translation: CASRHDRLNTEAFF.

The chain recombines TRBV5-1 with TRBJ2-2, with TRBD1 identical over 9 bases. Germline trimming cut 3 bases from V and 5 bases from J; bases unmatched to any gene: 5. In germline, CDR1 is SGHRS, CDR2 YFSETQ. This CDR3 spans 15 amino acids. The CDR3 DNA reads as TGCGCCAGCAGCTCCGGGACAGGGAGGACCGGGGAGCTGTTTTTT. It specifies CASSSGTGRTGELFF.

The chain links TRBV11-2 to TRBJ2-3; no clear D gene. With 5 bases removed from V and 3 bases from J, the gap between germline ends came to 9 bases. Germline assignment: CDR1 SGHAT and CDR2 FQNNGV. The CDR3 is 13 amino acids. CDR3 nucleotides: TGTGCCAGCAGCCCCGGAGCGACAGATACGCAGTATTTT. Amino acids: CASSPGATDTQYF.

The chain joins TRBV24-1 to TRBJ2-7, with D maybe TRBD1 (5 bases). The germline V and J ends were trimmed by 4 bases and 6 bases, with 12 bases remaining between them. The germline V gene encodes CDR1 KGHDR and CDR2 SFDVKD. This CDR3 comprises 13 residues. The CDR3, as DNA: TGTGCCACCAGTGACCCCCCGGACACCGAGCAGTACTTC. It is translated as CATSDPPDTEQYF.

This clone has just one count. The rearrangement uses TRBV9 and TRBJ1-1; D remains unclear. The CDR3 runs to 13 residues. The V and J ends lost 4 bases and 1 base respectively, with 8 bases between them. CDR1 is SGDLS, CDR2 YYNGEE, per germline. CDR3 in amino acids: CASSPLTNTEAFF. In nucleotides, the CDR3 is TGTGCCAGCAGCCCACTAACGAACACTGAAGCTTTCTTT.

Here the CDR3 reads CASSPLGGTSGIYEQYF. The DNA for the CDR3 is TGTGCCAGCTCACCTCTAGGAGGAACTAGCGGGATTTACGAGCAGTACTTC. The rearrangement joins TRBV18 to TRBJ2-7, with 10 positions matching TRBD2. V was clipped by 3 bases and J by 4 bases; unmatched bases: 12. The CDR3 length is 17 residues. From germline, CDR1 is KGHSH and CDR2 LQKENI.

The genes are TRBV5-1 and TRBJ2-7; TRBD2 aligns across 7 bases. CDR1 and CDR2 from the germline V gene are SGHRS and YFSETQ. After removal of 0 bases from V and 5 bases from J, the junction contained 8 bases not matched to a gene. The length of the CDR3 is 15 residues. The CDR3 loop is CASSLEGGRLDEQYF. The CDR3 DNA is TGCGCCAGCAGCTTGGAGGGCGGGAGATTGGACGAGCAGTACTTC.

In DNA form, the CDR3 reads TGCGCCAGCAGCCAAGAGAGTTCGCGGCTGCATACGCAGTATTTT. Protein product: CASSQESSRLHTQYF. V gene TRBV4-3 combines with J gene TRBJ2-3; no clear D. Germline loops: CDR1 LGHNA, CDR2 YSLEER. Trimming took off 0 bases at V and 7 bases at J, with 14 bases between the two ends. The CDR3 is 15 residues long.

The chain joins TRBV7-2 to TRBJ2-7; 8 bases fit TRBD1. V gave up 4 bases and J gave up 9 bases; unmatched junction bases: 14. Germline CDR1 and CDR2: SGHTA and FQGNSA. The CDR3 sequence is 15 residues long. CDR3 nucleotide sequence: TGTGCCAGCAGCTCCAGGACAGGGTCGTTCTATGGGCAGTACTTC. Amino acid sequence: CASSSRTGSFYGQYF.

The chain is built from TRBV19 and TRBJ1-2; 7 bases map to TRBD1. The CDR3 sequence is 15 residues long. CDR1 is LNHDA and CDR2 is SQIVND in the germline V gene (reference sequence). The ends lost 2 bases at V and 4 bases at J; junction bases unmatched: 7. The CDR3 protein is CASSISGGLTYGYTF. The CDR3 DNA sequence: TGTGCCAGTAGTATATCAGGGGGGCTAACCTATGGCTACACCTTC. The variable domain in full, with the rest retrieved from reference TRBV19 and TRBJ1-2, is DGGITQSPKYLFRKEGQNVTLSCEQNLNHDAMYWYRQDPGQGLRLIYYSQIVNDFQKGDIAEGYSVSREKKESFPLTVTSAQKNPTAFYLCASSISGGLTYGYTFGSGTRLTVV.

This clone was found many times. A read error may produce the germline difference seen at one junction end. The rearrangement uses TRBV29-1 and TRBJ1-2; TRBD1 is a possible D gene (6 bases). The CDR3 loop spans 11 amino acids. Looked up from germline, CDR1 is SQVTM and CDR2 is ANQGSEA. This CDR3 is CSAEAGGGYTF. CDR3 DNA sequence: TGCAGCGCTGAAGCGGGGGGCGGCTACACCTTC.

The chain is built from TRBV11-3 and TRBJ1-6, with D possibly matching TRBD1 (6 bases). This CDR3 is built from 16 residues. The V end was cut by 5 bases, the J end by 0 bases, with 11 bases between. CDR1 SGHNT and CDR2 YENEEA come from the germline V gene. The CDR3 is CASSPDRSSYNSPLHF. The CDR3 bases are TGTGCCAGCAGCCCCGACAGGAGCTCCTATAATTCACCCCTCCACTTT.

The chain uses TRBV7-9 and TRBJ2-3; 12 bases match TRBD2. The germline V gene encodes CDR1 SEHNR and CDR2 FQNEAQ (reference sequence). CDR3 length equals 16 residues. V shed 4 bases, J shed 3 bases, and the junction held 5 bases outside the gene matches. CDR3 sequence (DNA): TGTGCCAGCAGCTCAGGACTAGCGGGATTGACAGATACGCAGTATTTT. Translating gives CASSSGLAGLTDTQYF.

The gene calls are TRBV5-8 and TRBJ1-2; TRBD1 matches 11 bases. CDR3 length: 15 amino acids. With V trimmed by 0 bases and J by 7 bases, 5 bases remained unmatched. Germline values: CDR1 SGHTS, CDR2 YDEGEE. The CDR3 protein is CASSLGGQGARGYTF. Written as DNA, the CDR3 is TGTGCCAGCAGCTTGGGAGGACAGGGGGCTCGTGGCTACACCTTC.

The chain couples TRBV7-3 to TRBJ2-2; 10 bases agree with TRBD2. CDR1 and CDR2 from the germline V gene are SGHTA and FQGTGA. CDR3 length: 16 amino acids. The trim removed 5 bases at V and 1 base at J, leaving 4 bases unmatched. The DNA of the CDR3 is TGTGCCAGCAGCCCAATAGCGGGAGGGAACACCGGGGAGCTGTTTTTT. Translated, it gives CASSPIAGGNTGELFF. Looking up the rest from reference TRBV7-3 and TRBJ2-2 gives the full variable domain: GAGVSQTPSNKVTEKGKYVELRCDPISGHTALYWYRQSLGQGPEFLIYFQGTGAADDSGLPNDRFFAVRPEGSVSTLKIQRTERGDSAVYLCASSPIAGGNTGELFFGEGSRLTVL.

This chain joins TRBV27 and TRBJ2-7, with D possibly matching TRBD1 (7 bases). Trimming shortened V by 6 bases and J by 7 bases, and 19 bases separated the two germline ends. The germline V gene has CDR1 MNHEY and CDR2 SMNVEV (reference sequence). CDR3 size: 14 residues. CDR3 nucleotide sequence: TGTGCCAGCAGGCTAAGCCCACAGGGGAGGGAGCAGTACTTC. Encoded protein: CASRLSPQGREQYF.

On this clone: Other DNA sequences in this sample translate to the same CDR3. The CDR3 sequence: CASSSGETQYF. The CDR3 DNA is TGTGCCAGCAGTTCAGGGGAGACCCAGTACTTC. The chain carries TRBV6-5 and TRBJ2-5; maybe TRBD1 (5 bases). Germline V gene lookup returns CDR1 MNHEY and CDR2 SVGAGI. The germline V and J ends were trimmed by 4 bases and 5 bases, with 5 bases remaining between them. CDR3 length: 11 amino acids.

The chain combines TRBV2 with TRBJ2-6, with TRBD1 identical over 8 bases. Germline V gene data show CDR1 as SNHLY and CDR2 as FYNNEI. The CDR3 totals 17 residues. Trimming removed 7 bases from V and 3 bases from J; junction bases left unmatched: 11. CDR3 sequence (DNA): TGTGCCAGCACCTTGACAGGGGAGGTTAATGGGGCCAACGTCCTGACTTTC. Its protein product is CASTLTGEVNGANVLTF.

This chain connects TRBV19 to TRBJ2-7, with 7 bases fitting TRBD2. Germline values: CDR1 LNHDA, CDR2 SQIVND (reference sequence). The V and J ends lost 4 bases and 1 base, in that order; junction bases with no gene match: 7. The CDR3 contains 15 residues. The CDR3 reads CASSRSLAESYEQYF. In DNA, the CDR3 is TGTGCCAGTAGTAGAAGTCTAGCGGAATCCTACGAGCAGTACTTC.

This clone has a single count. The chain carries TRBV28 and TRBJ1-3, with D perhaps matching TRBD1 (6 bases). Trimming stripped 6 bases from V and 0 bases from J, with 9 bases between. Germline V gene data show CDR1 as MDHEN and CDR2 as SYDVKM. The CDR3 is 14 amino acids. CDR3 nucleotides: TGTGCCAGCAGCTACAGGGCCTCTGGAAACACCATATATTTT. Translation gives CASSYRASGNTIYF.